The T cell receptor beta chain under discussion was sequenced for a study of cytomegalovirus exposure and HLA in healthy donors. General study findings and limits: Investigators reported 150 to 200 TCR beta chains as tied to cytomegalovirus. There were a few CMV-associated chains whose specificity for CMV antigens was confirmed in vitro.

The data were produced by immunoSEQ multiplex PCR, yet TCRdb's version contains in-frame clones alone and is incomplete. The sample holds fewer than 400,000 clones; around 86% are singletons and the top ten take 0.65% to 0.85%. Germline V gene lookup returns CDR1 SGHTA and CDR2 FQGNSA. Trimming removed 1 base from V and 0 bases from J, with 6 bases in between. The CDR3 length is 15 residues. Regarding this clone: The target antigen is unknown.

Sequencing input: PBMCs. This clonotype was sampled from a woman aged 18-35 years in good health and CMV-seronegative. The chain links TRBV7-2 to TRBJ2-2; the D gene is possibly TRBD1 (5 bases). CDR3 loop: CASSLVQANTGELFF. The CDR3 DNA follows: TGTGCCAGCAGCTTAGTACAGGCGAACACCGGGGAGCTGTTTTTT.